Shown below are 5 T cell receptor beta chains from a single sample sequenced in a study of blood T cell repertoires in COVID-19 (dated by TCRdb to the early 2020s). Libraries were constructed by the immunoSEQ multiplex PCR assay. In TCRdb, the immuneACCESS table is reduced to in-frame sequences with V and J assigned. These tables do not hold every clone; where another copy was compared, an unresolved V gene accounts for under half, and the others remain unexplained. The sample table records 100,000 or so clones; 80% to 90% of these occur just once. The ten largest clones represent under 8% of the sample. The sample comprised peripheral blood. The receptors originated from a man between 60 and 75 years old with acute or convalescent COVID-19.

In this sample, this clone turned up a few times. The gene calls are TRBV2 and TRBJ1-6, with a tentative D call TRBD1 (6 bases). The CDR3 is 16 residues long. Germline V lookup: CDR1 SNHLY, CDR2 FYNNEI. Deletions cut 6 bases from V and 9 bases from J, with 21 bases between. CDR3 amino acids: CASRNGQQSMGSPLHF. The CDR3 DNA sequence: TGTGCCAGCAGGAACGGACAGCAATCAATGGGTTCACCCCTCCACTTT.

This chain uses TRBV28 with TRBJ1-2; 9 nucleotides align to TRBD1. Germline assignment: CDR1 MDHEN and CDR2 SYDVKM. V shed 7 bases, J shed 5 bases, and the junction held 8 bases outside the gene matches. The CDR3 spans 14 residues. The chain's CDR3 is CASNPPDRGYGYTF. CDR3 bases: TGTGCCAGCAATCCTCCGGACAGGGGTTATGGCTACACCTTC.

This clone is a singleton in its sample. V is TRBV6-6 and J is TRBJ1-3; tentatively, D is TRBD1 (5 bases). Germline values: CDR1 MNHNY, CDR2 SVGAGI (reference sequence). The CDR3 length is 14 residues. Trimming stripped 7 bases from V and 2 bases from J, with 12 bases between. CDR3 DNA: TGTGCCAGCAACGAAGACAGAACTGGAAACACCATATATTTT. Its protein is CASNEDRTGNTIYF.

This chain connects TRBV4-3 to TRBJ2-7; 12 nucleotides match TRBD1. The CDR3 consists of 17 residues. Germline trimming cut 2 bases from V and 4 bases from J; bases unmatched to any gene: 9. CDR1 and CDR2 (germline): LGHNA, YSLEER. The CDR3 sequence: CASSQKPGQGARYEQYF. The CDR3 DNA follows: TGCGCCAGCAGCCAAAAGCCGGGACAGGGGGCGCGGTACGAGCAGTACTTC.

The V call is TRBV9, the J call TRBJ1-6; 7 nucleotides line up with TRBD1. The CDR3 contains 15 residues. Trimming took 3 bases from V and 4 from J; bases not matched to a gene: 4. Germline V CDR1 and CDR2: SGDLS, YYNGEE. Written as DNA, the CDR3 is TGTGCCAGCAGCGCCGGGACAGCATATAATTCACCCCTCCACTTT. Protein: CASSAGTAYNSPLHF.